Below are 2 T cell receptor beta chains sequenced from a single sample in a study of shared clonotypes between healthy human individuals. Sequencing was performed with immunoSEQ multiplex PCR; in TCRdb, only in-frame clones are kept and a portion is missing. In the table there are 1.6 million or so clones, roughly 96% of which are singletons. Sequenced material: naive CD4+ T cells sorted from blood. As for subset: CD45RA+ positively selected. These receptors originate from a man aged 30-40 years in good health.

The CDR3 region is CASSDEDRGPDTQYF. CDR3 bases: TGTGCCAGCAGTGACGAGGACAGGGGGCCAGATACGCAGTATTTT. V usage is TRBV2 and J usage is TRBJ2-3; 11 nucleotides align to TRBD1. Germline trimming cut 3 bases from V and 4 bases from J; bases unmatched to any gene: 3. Germline V gene sequence: CDR1 SNHLY, CDR2 FYNNEI. This CDR3 has 15 amino acids.

The DNA of the CDR3 is TGTGCCAGCAATCGATTTGAATCCGCCAACGAGCAGTACTTC. Protein: CASNRFESANEQYF. The V call is TRBV6-1, the J call TRBJ2-7; D is unclear. The CDR3 has 14 residues. Per germline, CDR1 MNHNS and CDR2 SASEGT. Trimming removed 7 bases at V and 5 bases at J, with 18 bases between.